The text below deals with one T cell receptor beta chain. Its antigen remains unknown. The data derive from a study of response to subunit inactivated influenza vaccine. Findings and limits, study-wide: The authors put forward the suggestion that each seasonal influenza vaccination may bring in only a limited number of new T cells.

TCRdb passed the RT-PCR reads through MiXCR, listing each CDR3 protein once. The data contain about 530,000 distinct CDR3 sequences, about 11% of them singletons. Deletions cut 4 bases from V and 9 bases from J, with 18 bases between. Per germline, CDR1 LGHNA and CDR2 YNFKEQ. The CDR3 extends over 14 amino acids. This TCR came from a man aged 45-65 years who received an inactivated influenza vaccine. This specimen was PBMCs from blood, taken on the day of vaccination. This rearrangement joins TRBV4-2 to TRBJ1-1; a possible D gene is TRBD1 (6 bases). The CDR3 nucleotides are TGTGCCAGCAGCCGGAACATGGGCGGGGGGCAAGCTTTCTTT. It translates to CASSRNMGGGQAFF.